This record concerns one T cell receptor beta chain sequence. The entry originates in a study of blood T cell repertoires in COVID-19. Study context: Samples representing acute and convalescent COVID-19 were sourced from the United States, Italy and Spain. T cells, B-cell-depleted T cells, or PBMCs supplied cDNA or gDNA.

CDR3 size: 15 residues. As handled by the study authors: Amplification of reference gene primers was used by the study to estimate nucleated cell counts. This table comes from immunoSEQ multiplex PCR, and its TCRdb copy is limited to in-frame clones, with some not included. That table is the source of V, J and clone size, and D and trimming were worked out from the DNA. This sample yields about 70,000 clones, of which roughly 79% are seen a single time; roughly 22% belongs to the top ten. The rearrangement links TRBV21-1 to TRBJ2-1; the D call of TRBD2 is as the table states it, not checked on the DNA. TRBV21-1 is reported as a pseudogene. Sequenced: peripheral blood. This clonotype was sampled from a woman in her seventies with acute or convalescent COVID-19. CDR3 sequence reads: CASPKGGFTYNEQFF. The CDR3 DNA is TGTGCCAGCCCCAAGGGAGGGTTTACCTACAATGAGCAGTTCTTC.